These 27 T cell receptor beta chains originate from one sample sequenced in a study of cytomegalovirus exposure and HLA in healthy donors. The PCR was carried out with 60 Vbeta primers and 13 Jbeta primers. This table comes from immunoSEQ multiplex PCR, and its TCRdb copy is limited to in-frame clones, with some not included. There are more than 110,000 clones in the sample; approximately 80% occur only once, and 4.5% to 6.5% lies in the top ten. Sequenced: PBMCs. All receptors come from a male donor in good health and CMV-seronegative.

V gene TRBV27 combines with J gene TRBJ2-3, with D possibly being TRBD2 (5 bases). V lost 6 bases to trimming and J lost 1 base, with 14 bases between them. The germline V gene has CDR1 MNHEY and CDR2 SMNVEV (reference sequence). The CDR3 consists of 15 residues. The CDR3 reads CASREEDGGTDTQYF. The CDR3 DNA reads as TGTGCCAGCAGGGAGGAGGATGGAGGCACAGATACGCAGTATTTT.

The chain uses TRBV4-3 and TRBJ2-1; tentatively, D is TRBD2 (5 bases). Germline CDR1 reads LGHNA; CDR2 reads YSLEER. The CDR3 is 14 amino acids. V shed 1 base and J shed 7 bases, with 11 bases lying between them. CDR3 sequence reads: CASSQGTPGNEQFF. CDR3 bases: TGCGCCAGCAGCCAAGGGACCCCGGGGAATGAGCAGTTCTTC.

This clone appeared a few times. The rearrangement joins TRBV2 to TRBJ1-5, with no clear D. Germline values: CDR1 SNHLY, CDR2 FYNNEI. The CDR3 covers 14 residues. The DNA of the CDR3 is TGTGGAAACCAGGCGGGGAATAGCAATCAGCCCCAGCATTTT. This translates into CGNQAGNSNQPQHF. The whole variable domain, filled in from reference TRBV2 and TRBJ1-5, reads EPEVTQTPSHQVTQMGQEVILRCVPISNHLYFYWYRQILGQKVEFLVSFYNNEISEKSEIFDDQFSVERPDGSNFTLKIRSTKLEDSAMYFCGNQAGNSNQPQHFGDGTRLSIL.

The chain has TRBV30 and TRBJ2-7; D unclear. The V and J ends lost 3 bases and 1 base respectively, with 7 bases between them. The CDR3 is 12 residues long. CDR1 and CDR2 from the germline V gene are GTSNPN and SVGIG (reference sequence). This chain's CDR3 is CAWSPISYEQYF. DNA for the CDR3: TGTGCCTGGAGCCCAATTTCCTACGAGCAGTACTTC.

A single count supports this clone. The CDR3 DNA reads TGCAGCGTTGACGTCGGGGAGACCCAGTACTTC. It specifies CSVDVGETQYF. The chain joins TRBV29-1 to TRBJ2-5; D is unresolved. The V and J ends lost 3 bases and 5 bases respectively, with 7 bases between them. CDR1 SQVTM and CDR2 ANQGSEA come from the germline V gene. The length of the CDR3 is 11 residues.

The chain joins TRBV4-1 to TRBJ2-1, with 7 bases lining up with TRBD1. The CDR3 totals 15 residues. J was trimmed by 7 bases and V by 3 bases; bases with no gene match: 9. Germline-derived CDR1 and CDR2 are MGHRA and YSYEKL. CDR3 sequence reads: CASSHGTASGNEQFF. The CDR3 DNA follows: TGCGCCAGCAGCCACGGGACAGCTTCTGGGAATGAGCAGTTCTTC.

The V call is TRBV6-5, the J call TRBJ2-7, with 9 bases matching TRBD1. The germline gives CDR1 MNHEY, CDR2 SVGAGI. The CDR3 loop spans 16 amino acids. V was clipped by 3 bases and J by 1 base; unmatched bases: 7. The CDR3 nucleotides read TGTGCCAGCAGTTATTCCGGACAGGGGTTTTCCTACGAGCAGTACTTC. Translated, it gives CASSYSGQGFSYEQYF.

This chain uses TRBV7-9 with TRBJ1-6, with TRBD1 as a possible D gene (6 bases). The CDR3 is made up of 15 amino acids. V was clipped by 5 bases and J by 9 bases, with 17 bases between them. Germline lookup yields CDR1 SEHNR and CDR2 FQNEAQ (reference sequence). DNA of the CDR3: TGTGCCAGCAGCCCACAAGGGGCAGGGGTTTCACCCCTCCACTTT. Translating gives CASSPQGAGVSPLHF.

The J gene is TRBJ2-7, the V gene TRBV5-5; possibly TRBD2 for D (6 bases). The length of the CDR3 is 14 residues. The ends were cut back, 1 base at V and 7 bases at J, with 15 bases in the middle. The germline V gene encodes CDR1 SGHKS and CDR2 YYEKEE (reference sequence). The CDR3 sequence: CASSLYMGGYEQYF. Here the CDR3 DNA reads TGTGCCAGCAGCTTGTATATGGGGGGATATGAGCAGTACTTC.

This clone has more than one count but fewer than ten. V usage is TRBV15 and J usage is TRBJ1-5; no clear D gene. CDR3 length: 16 residues. Germline V gives CDR1 LNHNV, CDR2 YYDKDF (reference sequence). Trimming left V 0 bases short and J 0 bases short, with 9 bases between. The CDR3, as DNA: TGTGCCACCAGCAGAGATCACTCCACTAGCAATCAGCCCCAGCATTTT. The encoded protein is CATSRDHSTSNQPQHF. Using reference TRBV15 and TRBJ1-5 for the parts outside the CDR3, the full variable domain is DAMVIQNPRYQVTQFGKPVTLSCSQTLNHNVMYWYQQKSSQAPKLLFHYYDKDFNNEADTPDNFQSRRPNTSFCFLDIRSPGLGDTAMYLCATSRDHSTSNQPQHFGDGTRLSIL.

The chain has TRBV25-1 and TRBJ2-5; D uncertain. V lost 1 base, J lost 5 bases, and 5 bases lay in between. This CDR3 region has 12 residues. CDR1 is MGHDK and CDR2 is SYGVNS in the germline V gene. The CDR3 DNA sequence: TGTGCCAGCAGTGAATTTCGGGAGACCCAGTACTTC. This gives the protein CASSEFRETQYF.

The chain couples TRBV30 to TRBJ1-2; D might be TRBD1 (5 bases). Trimming pared 2 bases from V and 8 bases from J, leaving 15 bases between. This CDR3 comprises 13 residues. Looked up from germline, CDR1 is GTSNPN and CDR2 is SVGIG (reference sequence). The DNA for the CDR3 is TGTGCCTGGAGTCCAAGCGGGGGGTTAGGCTACACCTTC. Its protein is CAWSPSGGLGYTF.

V is TRBV19 and J is TRBJ2-3; a possible D gene is TRBD1 (6 bases). Trimming removed 11 bases at V and 2 bases at J, with 14 bases between. CDR1 LNHDA and CDR2 SQIVND come from the germline V gene (reference sequence). This CDR3 is built from 13 residues. The CDR3 reads CASSQGSTDTQYF. DNA of the CDR3: TGTGCCTCTTCACAGGGATCCACAGATACGCAGTATTTT.

The chain links TRBV5-1 to TRBJ2-3; 8 bases map to TRBD2. The CDR3 sequence is 17 residues long. The J segment lost 2 bases and the V segment lost 1 base, leaving 9 bases of the junction unmatched. The germline gives CDR1 SGHRS, CDR2 YFSETQ. CDR3 sequence reads: CASSLPGGSGITDTQYF. The CDR3 DNA is TGCGCCAGCAGCTTGCCCGGGGGTAGCGGGATCACAGATACGCAGTATTTT.

The V and J genes are TRBV5-1 and TRBJ1-3; D is perhaps TRBD1 (6 bases). The germline gives CDR1 SGHRS, CDR2 YFSETQ. CDR3 length equals 16 residues. Trimming took 1 base from V and 0 from J, leaving 11 bases between them. The CDR3 DNA reads as TGCGCCAGCAGCTTGTCCCCCAGGGGCTCTGGAAACACCATATATTTT. It codes for CASSLSPRGSGNTIYF.

This clone showed up just once. The chain's CDR3 is CATSLGTGGSYSGNTIYF. The CDR3 DNA sequence: TGTGCCACCAGCCTTGGGACAGGGGGCTCTTACTCTGGAAACACCATATATTTT. The chain uses TRBV15 and TRBJ1-3, with TRBD1 matching over 12 bases. Looked up from germline, CDR1 is LNHNV and CDR2 is YYDKDF (reference sequence). The CDR3 runs to 18 residues. Unmatched junction bases numbered 8, after V lost 5 bases and J lost 0 bases. Using reference TRBV15 and TRBJ1-3 for the parts outside the CDR3, the full variable domain is DAMVIQNPRYQVTQFGKPVTLSCSQTLNHNVMYWYQQKSSQAPKLLFHYYDKDFNNEADTPDNFQSRRPNTSFCFLDIRSPGLGDTAMYLCATSLGTGGSYSGNTIYFGEGSWLTVV.

The chain uses TRBV30 and TRBJ1-3; 7 bases are shared with TRBD1. The CDR3 extends over 15 amino acids. After removal of 0 bases from V and 2 bases from J, the junction contained 4 bases not matched to a gene. Germline CDR1 GTSNPN, CDR2 SVGIG (reference sequence). The CDR3 protein is CAWSVLGTAGNTIYF. Here the CDR3 DNA reads TGTGCCTGGAGTGTACTAGGGACAGCTGGAAACACCATATATTTT.

This chain joins TRBV4-1 and TRBJ2-7; no definite D call. The germline gives CDR1 MGHRA, CDR2 YSYEKL. V lost 0 bases to trimming and J lost 1 base, with 10 bases between them. The CDR3 is made up of 15 amino acids. The CDR3 sequence: CASSQDPSISYEQYF. The CDR3 DNA is TGCGCCAGCAGCCAAGATCCAAGCATTTCCTACGAGCAGTACTTC.

V gene TRBV9 combines with J gene TRBJ2-4; maybe TRBD2 (6 bases). The germline V gene encodes CDR1 SGDLS and CDR2 YYNGEE. CDR3 length: 15 amino acids. Trimming left V 6 bases short and J 7 bases short, with 20 bases between. CDR3 in amino acids: CASNKGSGVTNIQYF. CDR3 coding DNA: TGTGCCAGCAACAAAGGATCGGGGGTAACGAACATTCAGTACTTC.

The genes are TRBV7-2 and TRBJ1-2, with D unresolved. This CDR3 comprises 11 residues. Germline V gene sequence: CDR1 SGHTA, CDR2 FQGNSA. V lost 5 bases and J 8 bases, leaving 9 bases between the germline ends. The CDR3 coding sequence is TGTGCCAGCAGCCCCTACCGAGGCTACACCTTC. It specifies CASSPYRGYTF.

The gene calls are TRBV7-2 and TRBJ1-2; TRBD1 matches 7 bases. Germline CDR1 SGHTA, CDR2 FQGNSA. The CDR3 loop spans 16 amino acids. Losses at the gene ends were 1 base for V and 1 base for J; bases not matched to a gene: 6. The CDR3 loop is CASSLVSGQLNYGYTF. CDR3 DNA sequence: TGTGCCAGCAGCTTAGTCTCGGGACAGCTTAACTATGGCTACACCTTC.

The V gene is TRBV5-1, the J gene TRBJ2-7; D might be TRBD2 (5 bases). V was pared by 0 bases and J by 7 bases, with 14 bases between. From germline, CDR1 is SGHRS and CDR2 YFSETQ. The CDR3 is 14 residues long. The chain's CDR3 is CASSLDGSSGEQYF. As DNA, the CDR3 is TGCGCCAGCAGCTTGGATGGCTCGTCGGGAGAGCAGTACTTC.

This rearrangement joins TRBV30 to TRBJ1-5, with 8 bases lining up with TRBD1. The CDR3 loop spans 17 amino acids. Trimming took 2 bases from V and 0 from J; bases not matched to a gene: 9. The germline CDR1 and CDR2 sequences are GTSNPN and SVGIG (reference sequence). The CDR3 DNA follows: TGTGCCTGGAGTTCTGGGACAGGAGACTATAGCAATCAGCCCCAGCATTTT. Protein: CAWSSGTGDYSNQPQHF.

The genes are TRBV11-1 and TRBJ2-7; D ambiguous. Per the germline V gene, CDR1 is SGHAT and CDR2 is FQDESV (reference sequence). CDR3 size: 11 residues. V dropped 5 bases and J dropped 4 bases, with 6 bases sitting between them. The CDR3 bases are TGTGCCAGCAGCCTAAAATACGAGCAGTACTTC. Translation gives CASSLKYEQYF.

This clone was found once. This chain uses TRBV5-4 with TRBJ2-5; 10 nucleotides match TRBD2. The assigned J gene may be wrong: the sequence end matches TRBJ2-7 better. This CDR3 has 15 amino acids. The germline gives CDR1 SGHNT, CDR2 YYREEE (reference sequence). In DNA form, the CDR3 reads TGTGCCAGCAGCTTGGAGATAGCGGGGGGTTACGAGCAGTACTTC. Encoded protein: CASSLEIAGGYEQYF.

The count of this clone is one. V and J are TRBV5-1 and TRBJ2-2, with D unresolved. V lost 5 bases to trimming and J lost 5 bases, with 10 bases between them. Germline lookup yields CDR1 SGHRS and CDR2 YFSETQ. The CDR3 loop spans 13 amino acids. The CDR3 spells CASSSVETGELFF. CDR3 nucleotides: TGCGCCAGCAGTTCTGTAGAAACCGGGGAGCTGTTTTTT.

The genes are TRBV30 and TRBJ1-2; D gene unclear. The CDR3 totals 13 residues. Germline V lookup: CDR1 GTSNPN, CDR2 SVGIG (reference sequence). V lost 3 bases, J lost 3 bases, and 11 bases lay in between. CDR3 protein: CAWREDGYYGYTF. CDR3 nucleotide sequence: TGTGCCTGGAGGGAGGACGGGTACTATGGCTACACCTTC.